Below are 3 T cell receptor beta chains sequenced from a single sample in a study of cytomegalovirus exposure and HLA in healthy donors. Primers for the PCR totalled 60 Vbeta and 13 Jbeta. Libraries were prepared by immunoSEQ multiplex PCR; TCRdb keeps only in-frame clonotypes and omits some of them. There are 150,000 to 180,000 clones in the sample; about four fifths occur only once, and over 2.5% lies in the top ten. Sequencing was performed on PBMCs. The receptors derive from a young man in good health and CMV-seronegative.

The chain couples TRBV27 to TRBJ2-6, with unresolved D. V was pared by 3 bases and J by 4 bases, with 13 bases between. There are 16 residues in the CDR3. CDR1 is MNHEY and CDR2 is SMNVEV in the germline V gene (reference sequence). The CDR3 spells CASSLSTVPGANVLTF. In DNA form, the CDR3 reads TGTGCCAGCAGTTTGTCTACCGTACCCGGGGCCAACGTCCTGACTTTC.

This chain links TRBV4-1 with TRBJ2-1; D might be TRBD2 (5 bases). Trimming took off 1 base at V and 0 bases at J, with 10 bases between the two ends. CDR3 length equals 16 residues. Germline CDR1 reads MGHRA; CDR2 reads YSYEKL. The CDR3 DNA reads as TGCGCCAGCAGCCAAGTGGACTTGTTCTCCTACAATGAGCAGTTCTTC. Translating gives CASSQVDLFSYNEQFF.

The DNA for the CDR3 is TGTGCCAGTAGTATAGTTATGGACCTAGGGGGCACTGAAGCTTTCTTT. Translated: CASSIVMDLGGTEAFF. This chain uses TRBV19 with TRBJ1-1, with a weak D call TRBD1 (6 bases). Germline assignment: CDR1 LNHDA and CDR2 SQIVND (reference sequence). V lost 1 base to trimming and J lost 4 bases, with 16 bases between them. The CDR3 runs to 16 residues.